This T cell receptor (beta chain) was recorded in a study of PD-L1 blockade in urothelial cancer. The ends lost 6 bases at V and 6 bases at J; junction bases unmatched: 6. Per germline, CDR1 SQVTM and CDR2 ANQGSEA. This CDR3 contains 13 residues. Time point here: peripheral blood 6 weeks after treatment start. The assay was immunoSEQ multiplex PCR, and TCRdb's table has in-frame clones only and misses some. The sample yields around 93,000 clones, over 80% seen once. This TCR was sampled from a man in his 70s with urothelial cancer. The material was PBMCs, obtained around atezolizumab (anti-PD-L1) treatment. This sequence joins TRBV29-1 and TRBJ1-5; TRBD1 matches at 9 bases. The CDR3 loop is CSVGTGFGQPQHF. In DNA form, the CDR3 reads TGCAGCGTCGGGACAGGGTTCGGTCAGCCCCAGCATTTT. Looking up the rest from reference TRBV29-1 and TRBJ1-5 gives the full variable domain: SAVISQKPSRDICQRGTSLTIQCQVDSQVTMMFWYRQQPGQSLTLIATANQGSEATYESGFVIDKFPISRPNLTFSTLTVSNMSPEDSSIYLCSVGTGFGQPQHFGDGTRLSIL.